These 10 T cell receptor beta chains came from one sample sequenced in a study of technical replicates of blood from several donors. The data were produced by immunoSEQ multiplex PCR, yet TCRdb's version contains in-frame clones alone and is incomplete. The table records about 59,000 clones, approximately 87% of them present only once. Source material: PBMCs. All receptors come from a human donor in good health. Some clones in this sample may be carry-over from other donors' samples.

The chain has TRBV7-8 and TRBJ2-7; TRBD2 aligns across 10 bases. The CDR3 is made up of 14 amino acids. The germline V gene encodes CDR1 SGHVS and CDR2 FQNEAQ. Trimming at V came to 2 bases and at J to 3 bases, leaving 1 base not matched to a gene. As DNA, the CDR3 is TGTGCCAGCAGCTTAACTAGCGGGATCTACGAGCAGTACTTC. Translation: CASSLTSGIYEQYF.

The rearrangement joins TRBV5-1 to TRBJ1-5; D uncertain. The germline V gene has CDR1 SGHRS and CDR2 YFSETQ. This CDR3 has 16 residues. V shed 4 bases and J shed 11 bases, with 25 bases lying between them. The CDR3 sequence: CASSPTPSSPSVAQHF. The CDR3 DNA sequence: TGCGCCAGCAGCCCCACACCATCCTCCCCCTCAGTGGCCCAGCATTTT.

The CDR3 reads CASRGLQYEQYF. The CDR3 DNA sequence: TGTGCCAGCAGAGGACTGCAATACGAGCAGTACTTC. The chain has TRBV27 and TRBJ2-7, with a weak D call TRBD2 (5 bases). The CDR3 consists of 12 residues. Trimming removed 6 bases from V and 4 bases from J, with 10 bases in between. CDR1 is MNHEY, CDR2 SMNVEV, per germline (reference sequence).

The chain uses TRBV5-1 and TRBJ2-7; TRBD2 agrees at 7 bases. Germline V lookup: CDR1 SGHRS, CDR2 YFSETQ. J lost 3 bases, V lost 4 bases, and 4 bases had no gene match. The length of the CDR3 is 13 residues. The chain's CDR3 is CASSPSGGYEQYF. Here the CDR3 DNA reads TGCGCCAGCAGCCCTTCGGGGGGCTACGAGCAGTACTTC.

The rearrangement links TRBV6-4 to TRBJ2-7, with 10 bases fitting TRBD2. V lost 3 bases to trimming and J lost 7 bases; unmatched junction nucleotides: 6. CDR3 length: 14 amino acids. Germline V CDR1 and CDR2: MRHNA, SNTAGT. This CDR3 is CASSEKGLAWEQYF. Here the CDR3 DNA reads TGTGCCAGCAGTGAAAAGGGACTAGCGTGGGAGCAGTACTTC.

The chain links TRBV29-1 to TRBJ1-1; 7 positions match TRBD1. This CDR3 has 13 amino acids. The V gene's germline CDR1 is SQVTM and CDR2 ANQGSEA. With 7 bases clipped from V and 4 bases from J, the junction kept 9 bases outside the gene matches. Here the CDR3 reads CSATGVWATEAFF. CDR3 nucleotide sequence: TGCAGCGCCACAGGGGTCTGGGCCACTGAAGCTTTCTTT.

This clone has a handful of counts. CDR3 in DNA: TGTGCCAGCAGCTCGGACAGGGGGCGCGGGTACGAGCAGTACTTC. It encodes CASSSDRGRGYEQYF. The rearrangement links TRBV7-2 to TRBJ2-7, with 11 bases aligning to TRBD1. The CDR3 is made up of 15 amino acids. Per germline, CDR1 SGHTA and CDR2 FQGNSA. V shed 4 bases and J 4 bases; nucleotides not matched to a gene: 6.

The chain joins TRBV7-2 to TRBJ1-1; 8 bases are a match to TRBD1. The CDR3 is made up of 14 amino acids. Germline CDR1 reads SGHTA; CDR2 reads FQGNSA. Trimming cost V 5 bases and J 5 bases; bases outside gene matches: 7. The CDR3: CASSPRQGITEAFF. The CDR3 nucleotides are TGTGCCAGCAGCCCCAGACAGGGGATTACTGAAGCTTTCTTT.

V usage is TRBV18 and J usage is TRBJ2-3; D is uncertain. V shed 3 bases and J shed 4 bases, with 11 bases lying between them. The CDR3 sequence is 14 residues long. Germline values: CDR1 KGHSH, CDR2 LQKENI. CDR3 coding DNA: TGTGCCAGCTCACCCTGGCCCTCCCCAGATACGCAGTATTTT. It specifies CASSPWPSPDTQYF.

The chain carries TRBV7-2 and TRBJ1-4; D is ambiguous. Germline loops: CDR1 SGHTA, CDR2 FQGNSA. The CDR3 is 14 amino acids. The V gene lost 6 bases and the J gene lost 3 bases, with 11 bases spanning the gap. CDR3 amino acids: CASRSTVANEKLFF. The CDR3 bases are TGTGCCAGCAGGTCTACAGTGGCTAATGAAAAACTGTTTTTT. Full variable domain (outside the CDR3, taken from reference TRBV7-2 and TRBJ1-4): GAGVSQSPSNKVTEKGKDVELRCDPISGHTALYWYRQSLGQGLEFLIYFQGNSAPDKSGLPSDRFSAERTGGSVSTLTIQRTQQEDSAVYLCASRSTVANEKLFFGSGTQLSVL.